The source of this TCR beta chain is a study of blood T cell repertoires in COVID-19. Overall study context: PBMCs, B-cell-depleted T cells, or T cells provided the cDNA or gDNA that made up the material.

This clone was counted a few times. The CDR3 runs 15 residues. V shed 2 bases and J shed 7 bases, with 12 bases lying between them. CDR1 is LNHDA, CDR2 SQIVND, per germline (reference sequence). In the source study's methods: How many nucleated cells were present was estimated from reference gene primer amplification. The table came from immunoSEQ multiplex PCR; TCRdb's copy has only in-frame clones and leaves some out. V, J and clone size were drawn from that table, and D and trimming were deduced from the DNA. The table lists 45,000 to 60,000 clones, roughly 89% of them singletons. This chain links TRBV19 with TRBJ1-6; D ambiguous. The sequencing sample was made of peripheral blood. The source of this sequence is a man aged 65 to 79 with active COVID-19. The CDR3 sequence is CASSIRDFKNSPLHF. The CDR3 DNA is TGTGCCAGTAGTATACGGGATTTCAAGAATTCACCCCTCCACTTT.